The 25 T cell receptor beta chains in this list originate from one sample, sequenced in a study of type 1 regulatory T cells. TCRdb ran MiXCR on the reads and lists one entry per CDR3 protein. The data show about 14,000 distinct CDR3 sequences, 12% to 15% seen once. No antigen has been identified for these receptors. The sequenced sample was cultured T cells, either the whole culture or a sorted T cell fraction (not recorded which). Receptors originate from a human donor in good health.

In its sample, this clonotype was seen many times. The J gene is TRBJ1-3, the V gene TRBV7-9; D unclear. This CDR3 spans 12 amino acids. Between the trimmed V and J ends, which lost 2 bases and 7 bases, there was a span of 6 bases. Per the germline V gene, CDR1 is SEHNR and CDR2 is FQNEAQ (reference sequence). CDR3 protein: CASSLPGNTIYF. CDR3 coding DNA: TGTGCCAGCAGCTTACCGGGGAACACCATATATTTT. Filled out from reference TRBV7-9 and TRBJ1-3, the complete variable domain reads DTGVSQNPRHKITKRGQNVTFRCDPISEHNRLYWYRQTLGQGPEFLTYFQNEAQLEKSRLLSDRFSAERPKGSFSTLEIQRTEQGDSAMYLCASSLPGNTIYFGEGSWLTVV.

This clonotype was found a few times. The chain carries TRBV20-1 and TRBJ2-7; D uncertain. The CDR3 runs to 13 residues. In germline, CDR1 is DFQATT, CDR2 SNEGSKA (reference sequence). V was cut by 7 bases and J by 2 bases, with 15 bases left in between. CDR3 DNA sequence: TGCAGTGTTACCTTGACTGGTACCTACGAGCAGTACTTC. It yields the protein CSVTLTGTYEQYF.

This clonotype was seen a handful of times. The gene calls are TRBV5-1 and TRBJ2-3, with TRBD1 as a possible D gene (5 bases). This CDR3 comprises 12 residues. The germline V gene has CDR1 SGHRS and CDR2 YFSETQ. V gave up 1 base and J gave up 8 bases, with 8 bases separating them. CDR3 protein: CASSLNQGTQYF. Written as DNA, the CDR3 is TGCGCCAGCAGCTTGAATCAGGGTACGCAGTATTTT.

V usage is TRBV30 and J usage is TRBJ2-3; no clear D gene. The V end was cut by 3 bases, the J end by 1 base, with 17 bases between. Germline-derived CDR1 and CDR2 are GTSNPN and SVGIG (reference sequence). The CDR3 spans 16 residues. This chain's CDR3 is CAWSSLGGTGTDTQYF. Written as DNA, the CDR3 is TGTGCCTGGAGCTCCTTGGGTGGTACAGGCACAGATACGCAGTATTTT.

A few counts support this clonotype. The rearrangement uses TRBV5-1 and TRBJ2-1; 13 bases line up with TRBD2. Germline V CDR1 and CDR2: SGHRS, YFSETQ. The V and J ends lost 4 bases and 7 bases, in that order; junction bases with no gene match: 8. This CDR3 has 16 residues. The CDR3 DNA is TGCGCCAGCAGCCAGGCCGGGACTAGCGGGAAGAATGAGCAGTTCTTC. Encoded protein: CASSQAGTSGKNEQFF.

This chain connects TRBV7-8 to TRBJ2-7; possibly TRBD2 for D (5 bases). Trimming pared 7 bases from V and 3 bases from J, leaving 16 bases between. Per the germline V gene, CDR1 is SGHVS and CDR2 is FQNEAQ. The CDR3 sequence is 14 residues long. The CDR3 region is CASIPLIGLYEQYF. The CDR3 region has the DNA TGTGCCAGCATCCCGTTGATCGGACTCTACGAGCAGTACTTC.

This clonotype was seen more than once but under ten times. The rearrangement links TRBV5-5 to TRBJ2-7; TRBD1 aligns across 8 bases. The CDR3 totals 12 residues. Looked up from germline, CDR1 is SGHKS and CDR2 is YYEKEE (reference sequence). V lost 3 bases, J lost 6 bases, and 2 bases stayed unmatched. The CDR3 DNA sequence: TGTGCCAGCAGCTGGACAGGGAGCGAGCAGTACTTC. This translates into CASSWTGSEQYF.

This clonotype occurred many times. The rearrangement uses TRBV6-2 or TRBV6-3 and TRBJ2-1, with D possibly TRBD2 on 5 matching bases. Germline assignment: CDR1 MNHEY and CDR2 SVGEGT. The V and J ends lost 2 bases and 3 bases respectively, with 8 bases between them. The CDR3 has 14 residues. CDR3 bases: TGTGCCAGCAGTTACAGAGGGAACTACAATGAGCAGTTCTTC. It specifies CASSYRGNYNEQFF.

This clonotype has at least ten counts. The rearrangement links TRBV7-9 to TRBJ2-3; a weak D match, TRBD1 (6 bases). From germline, CDR1 is SEHNR and CDR2 FQNEAQ (reference sequence). The CDR3 sequence is 14 residues long. Trimming shortened V by 6 bases and J by 0 bases, and 10 bases separated the two germline ends. CDR3: CASRNRDSTDTQYF. The CDR3 DNA reads TGTGCCAGCAGAAACAGGGATAGCACAGATACGCAGTATTTT.

Worth noting for this clonotype: Since a far larger clone is one base different, this is likely a read error. The chain couples TRBV10-3 to TRBJ2-4; no definite D call. Trimming removed 0 bases at V and 13 bases at J, with 16 bases between. The germline gives CDR1 ENHRY, CDR2 SYGVKD. This CDR3 has 14 residues. DNA of the CDR3: TGTGCCATCAGTGAGTCGAATAGGCTGGATGAGCAGTACTTC. Translated, it gives CAISESNRLDEQYF.

This clonotype has more than one count but fewer than ten. The V and J genes are TRBV7-9 and TRBJ2-3; 8 bases match TRBD2. Germline-derived CDR1 and CDR2 are SEHNR and FQNEAQ (reference sequence). V was clipped by 3 bases and J by 8 bases; unmatched bases: 4. This CDR3 spans 13 amino acids. The CDR3 DNA reads as TGTGCCAGCAGCTTCAAACGGGAGGGTACGCAGTATTTT. This gives the protein CASSFKREGTQYF.

This clonotype was counted ten times or more. The gene calls are TRBV18 and TRBJ2-4; perhaps TRBD1 as D (5 bases). Germline CDR1 and CDR2: KGHSH and LQKENI. The CDR3 consists of 14 residues. V shed 10 bases and J shed 0 bases, with 13 bases lying between them. The chain's CDR3 is CATSKTVAKNIQYF. The CDR3 DNA reads TGTGCCACTTCGAAGACAGTAGCCAAAAACATTCAGTACTTC.

Concerning this clonotype: Being one base from a much bigger clone, this may be a read error. V gene TRBV5-1 combines with J gene TRBJ2-2; 11 bases match TRBD2. The CDR3 covers 15 residues. Germline lookup yields CDR1 SGHRS and CDR2 YFSETQ. The CDR3 DNA follows: TGCGCCAACAGCTTTAGCGGGAGGGGAACCGGGGAGCTGTTTTTT. Amino acids: CANSFSGRGTGELFF. The whole variable domain, remainder taken from reference TRBV5-1 and TRBJ2-2, is KAGVTQTPRYLIKTRGQQVTLSCSPISGHRSVSWYQQTPGQGLQFLFEYFSETQRNKGNFPGRFSGRQFSNSRSEMNVSTLELGDSALYLCANSFSGRGTGELFFGEGSRLTVL.

This clonotype showed up many times. The chain uses TRBV10-3 and TRBJ2-2, with 8 positions matching TRBD1. This CDR3 has 15 amino acids. Germline-derived CDR1 and CDR2 are ENHRY and SYGVKD. The junction had 5 bases not matched to a gene; V was cut back by 8 bases and J by 0 bases. CDR3: CAIGGQATNTGELFF. The CDR3 DNA sequence: TGTGCCATCGGGGGACAGGCTACGAACACCGGGGAGCTGTTTTTT.

This clonotype was seen at least ten times. The rearrangement links TRBV6-1 to TRBJ2-1, with 9 bases matching TRBD1. V shed 6 bases and J 6 bases; nucleotides not matched to a gene: 6. CDR3 length equals 14 residues. CDR1 and CDR2 from the germline V gene are MNHNS and SASEGT. The chain's CDR3 is CASRPGTGTNEQFF. CDR3 sequence (DNA): TGTGCCAGCAGGCCCGGGACAGGGACCAATGAGCAGTTCTTC.

The chain links TRBV4-3 to TRBJ2-1; D perhaps matches TRBD2 (6 bases). V lost 1 base, J lost 4 bases, and 14 bases lay in between. The CDR3 runs to 16 residues. Per germline, CDR1 LGHNA and CDR2 YSLEER. The CDR3 region has the DNA TGCGCCAGCAGCCAAGGGGAGCGGGCCCCTTACAATGAGCAGTTCTTC. It translates to CASSQGERAPYNEQFF.

This clonotype was seen ten or more times. The CDR3 protein is CASSLPRGTGTDTQYF. The CDR3 nucleotides are TGTGCCAGCAGTTTACCCCGCGGGACAGGAACAGATACGCAGTATTTT. V usage is TRBV28 and J usage is TRBJ2-3; 8 bases agree with TRBD1. Germline CDR1 is MDHEN and CDR2 is SYDVKM. Losses at the gene ends were 2 bases for V and 3 bases for J; bases not matched to a gene: 7. This CDR3 has 16 residues.

In its sample, this clonotype is medium-sized (0.01 to 0.1%). The rearrangement links TRBV4-2 to TRBJ1-1; TRBD1 agrees at 11 bases. The CDR3 extends over 16 amino acids. Germline CDR1 reads LGHNA; CDR2 reads YNFKEQ. Trimming took 4 bases from V and 4 from J; bases not matched to a gene: 8. The CDR3 is CASSLGTGGQGTEAFF. DNA of the CDR3: TGTGCCAGCAGCCTTGGGACAGGGGGTCAAGGCACTGAAGCTTTCTTT.

This clonotype turned up a few times. The V gene is TRBV30, the J gene TRBJ2-7; the D gene is possibly TRBD2 (7 bases). Trimming removed 7 bases at V and 3 bases at J, with 13 bases between. The CDR3 consists of 12 residues. Germline-derived CDR1 and CDR2 are GTSNPN and SVGIG (reference sequence). The CDR3 coding sequence is TGTGCCTACGGACTAGGGGGCTACGAGCAGTACTTC. Translating gives CAYGLGGYEQYF.

This clonotype was observed a handful of times. This chain connects TRBV30 to TRBJ2-3; the D is unclear. CDR1 is GTSNPN, CDR2 SVGIG, per germline (reference sequence). This CDR3 spans 13 amino acids. V lost 2 bases, J lost 7 bases, and 13 bases lay in between. CDR3 protein: CAWSPGFQHTQYF. CDR3 in DNA: TGTGCCTGGAGTCCCGGTTTTCAGCATACGCAGTATTTT.

This clonotype has ten or more counts. The CDR3 loop reads CSAKRGVYGDEQFF. DNA of the CDR3: TGCAGTGCGAAGCGTGGAGTTTACGGGGATGAGCAGTTCTTC. This sequence joins TRBV20-1 and TRBJ2-1; D is possibly TRBD2 (5 bases). V lost 6 bases to trimming and J lost 8 bases, with 20 bases between them. Germline V CDR1 and CDR2: DFQATT, SNEGSKA (reference sequence). The CDR3 has 14 amino acids.

This chain connects TRBV7-3 to TRBJ2-7, with 9 bases aligning to TRBD2. Germline CDR1 and CDR2: SGHTA and FQGTGA. This CDR3 contains 13 residues. Unmatched junction bases numbered 0, after V lost 2 bases and J lost 4 bases. Written as DNA, the CDR3 is TGTGCCAGCAGCTTAGCGGGAGGGTACGAGCAGTACTTC. As protein: CASSLAGGYEQYF.

This clonotype showed up just a few times. This chain uses TRBV6-2 or TRBV6-3 with TRBJ2-1; 7 nucleotides align to TRBD2. This CDR3 is 15 amino acids long. The germline V gene has CDR1 MNHEY and CDR2 SVGEGT. J gave up 12 bases and V 3 bases, and 14 bases lay outside the gene matches. CDR3 in DNA: TGTGCCAGCAGTTATCGCGGACTAGGGTCTCGGGGGCAGTTCTTC. It is translated as CASSYRGLGSRGQFF.

This clonotype was observed at least ten times. The chain carries TRBV6-1 and TRBJ1-4; 7 nucleotides agree with TRBD1. Germline CDR1 reads MNHNS; CDR2 reads SASEGT. The V segment lost 5 bases and the J segment 8 bases; nucleotides outside the gene matches: 11. The CDR3 is 15 amino acids. The CDR3 protein is CASSQTTGVGEKLFF. The CDR3 DNA sequence: TGTGCCAGCAGTCAGACCACAGGGGTAGGGGAAAAACTGTTTTTT.

This clonotype was observed at least ten times. This CDR3 reads CASSFGGSGQPQHF. CDR3 DNA: TGTGCCAGCAGTTTTGGGGGATCGGGTCAGCCCCAGCATTTT. V usage is TRBV28 and J usage is TRBJ1-5; maybe TRBD1 (5 bases). V was trimmed by 3 bases and J by 6 bases, leaving 12 bases between them. CDR1 is MDHEN and CDR2 is SYDVKM in the germline V gene. The CDR3 is 14 residues long. Based on the CDR3 plus reference TRBV28 and TRBJ1-5, the full variable domain is DVKVTQSSRYLVKRTGEKVFLECVQDMDHENMFWYRQDPGLGLRLIYFSYDVKMKEKGDIPEGYSVSREKKERFSLILESASTNQTSMYLCASSFGGSGQPQHFGDGTRLSIL.